The rows below give T cell receptor beta chains drawn from one sample of a study of cytomegalovirus exposure and HLA in healthy donors. Some clones are missing from TCRdb's copy, which holds only in-frame ones; the method was immunoSEQ multiplex PCR. The data contain some 160,000 clones, roughly 84% of them singletons. Sequenced: PBMCs. The receptor source for this set is a boy between 2 and 10 years old in good health and CMV-seronegative. Both conserved end residues are part of each CDR3. The order of the fields is V gene, J gene, CDR3 length, D gene, clone size, CDR3 protein, CDR3 DNA. The D gene is left open where the match is weak. Clone size is given for some rows only: seen once, a few or many times, or a class if the clone is expanded.

v_gene: TRBV2
j_gene: TRBJ2-5
len: 15
d_gene: TRBD1
abundance: NA
CDR3aa: CASSGGTDDAETQYF
CDR3nt: TGTGCCAGCAGCGGTGGGACAGATGATGCGGAGACCCAGTACTTC

v_gene: TRBV4-1
j_gene: TRBJ2-5
len: 14
d_gene: TRBD1
abundance: few
CDR3aa: CASSTRQGLETQYF
CDR3nt: TGCGCCAGCAGCACGCGACAGGGGTTGGAGACCCAGTACTTC

v_gene: TRBV4-2
j_gene: TRBJ2-1
len: 17
d_gene: NA
abundance: NA
CDR3aa: CASSQPFTPVENNEQFF
CDR3nt: TGTGCCAGCAGCCAACCCTTTACCCCGGTCGAAAACAATGAGCAGTTCTTC

v_gene: TRBV2
j_gene: TRBJ2-2
len: 19
d_gene: TRBD2
abundance: once
CDR3aa: CASSEARLAGAQNTGELFF
CDR3nt: TGTGCCAGCAGTGAAGCGCGGTTAGCGGGGGCGCAGAACACCGGGGAGCTGTTTTTT

v_gene: TRBV2
j_gene: TRBJ1-4
len: 14
d_gene: TRBD1
abundance: few
CDR3aa: CASGQGAGGEKLFF
CDR3nt: TGTGCCAGCGGACAGGGGGCTGGGGGTGAAAAACTGTTTTTT

v_gene: TRBV4-3
j_gene: TRBJ2-1
len: 18
d_gene: TRBD1
abundance: NA
CDR3aa: CASSQTPDRVKVGNEQFF
CDR3nt: TGCGCCAGCAGCCAAACTCCGGACAGGGTGAAGGTAGGCAATGAGCAGTTCTTC

v_gene: TRBV5-1
j_gene: TRBJ1-2
len: 16
d_gene: NA
abundance: NA
CDR3aa: CATSDPTEPWNYGYTF
CDR3nt: TGCGCCACCTCAGACCCGACAGAGCCCTGGAACTATGGCTACACCTTC

v_gene: TRBV7-2
j_gene: TRBJ2-5
len: 14
d_gene: TRBD1
abundance: NA
CDR3aa: CASSLQGSVETQYF
CDR3nt: TGTGCCAGCAGCCTACAGGGGTCCGTAGAGACCCAGTACTTC

v_gene: TRBV11-2
j_gene: TRBJ1-1
len: 16
d_gene: NA
abundance: few
CDR3aa: CASSHYRPSMNTEAFF
CDR3nt: TGTGCCAGCAGTCACTATAGACCGTCCATGAACACTGAAGCTTTCTTT

v_gene: TRBV5-6
j_gene: TRBJ2-3
len: 15
d_gene: TRBD1
abundance: once
CDR3aa: CASSLGGTGVDTQYF
CDR3nt: TGTGCCAGCAGCTTGGGTGGGACAGGGGTTGATACGCAGTATTTT

v_gene: TRBV4-1
j_gene: TRBJ1-3
len: 15
d_gene: NA
abundance: NA
CDR3aa: CASSQGRGQPGTIYF
CDR3nt: TGCGCCAGCAGCCAAGGTCGAGGACAGCCTGGCACCATATATTTT

v_gene: TRBV25-1
j_gene: TRBJ1-4
len: 15
d_gene: NA
abundance: NA
CDR3aa: CASSESRGALEKLFF
CDR3nt: TGTGCCAGCAGTGAATCTCGGGGGGCGTTAGAAAAACTGTTTTTT

v_gene: TRBV18
j_gene: TRBJ2-6
len: 17
d_gene: TRBD1
abundance: NA
CDR3aa: CASSPGQVSFGANVLTF
CDR3nt: TGTGCCAGCTCACCGGGACAGGTGAGCTTTGGGGCCAACGTCCTGACTTTC

v_gene: TRBV10-2
j_gene: TRBJ1-1
len: 15
d_gene: NA
abundance: NA
CDR3aa: CASSPKWPKNTEAFF
CDR3nt: TGCGCCAGCAGTCCAAAATGGCCAAAGAACACTGAAGCTTTCTTT

v_gene: TRBV29-1
j_gene: TRBJ2-5
len: 13
d_gene: NA
abundance: NA
CDR3aa: CSVAPTRGETQYF
CDR3nt: TGCAGCGTTGCACCCACCAGGGGAGAGACCCAGTACTTC

v_gene: TRBV9
j_gene: TRBJ1-2
len: 13
d_gene: NA
abundance: once
CDR3aa: CASSGAGSYGYTF
CDR3nt: TGTGCCAGCAGCGGCGCAGGGTCCTATGGCTACACCTTC

v_gene: TRBV5-4
j_gene: TRBJ2-3
len: 18
d_gene: TRBD2
abundance: NA
CDR3aa: CASSVGLAGVVGTDTQYF
CDR3nt: TGTGCCAGCAGCGTTGGACTAGCGGGGGTGGTAGGTACAGATACGCAGTATTTT

v_gene: TRBV7-2
j_gene: TRBJ2-7
len: 15
d_gene: TRBD1
abundance: once
CDR3aa: CASSHAGTGAYEQYF
CDR3nt: TGTGCCAGCAGCCATGCCGGGACAGGAGCCTACGAGCAGTACTTC

v_gene: TRBV2
j_gene: TRBJ2-5
len: 11
d_gene: NA
abundance: NA
CDR3aa: CASSAQETQYF
CDR3nt: TGTGCCAGCAGTGCACAAGAGACCCAGTACTTC

v_gene: TRBV7-9
j_gene: TRBJ2-5
len: 16
d_gene: NA
abundance: NA
CDR3aa: CASRVPDSELQETQYF
CDR3nt: TGTGCCAGCAGAGTCCCGGACAGCGAGTTACAAGAGACCCAGTACTTC

v_gene: TRBV6-1
j_gene: TRBJ1-4
len: 16
d_gene: NA
abundance: NA
CDR3aa: CASSDGSAENNEKLFF
CDR3nt: TGTGCCAGCAGTGACGGCTCGGCGGAGAATAATGAAAAACTGTTTTTT

v_gene: TRBV7-9
j_gene: TRBJ2-2
len: 18
d_gene: TRBD2
abundance: NA
CDR3aa: CASSHGLAGGKNTGELFF
CDR3nt: TGTGCCAGCAGTCACGGACTAGCGGGAGGGAAAAACACCGGGGAGCTGTTTTTT

v_gene: TRBV9
j_gene: TRBJ1-2
len: 17
d_gene: NA
abundance: NA
CDR3aa: CASSVGVRVLANYGYTF
CDR3nt: TGTGCCAGCAGCGTAGGGGTCAGGGTCCTAGCTAACTATGGCTACACCTTC

v_gene: TRBV19
j_gene: TRBJ2-4
len: 17
d_gene: NA
abundance: NA
CDR3aa: CASSIGGMVTAKNIQYF
CDR3nt: TGTGCCAGTAGTATAGGAGGGATGGTCACAGCCAAAAACATTCAGTACTTC

v_gene: TRBV11-3
j_gene: TRBJ1-5
len: 12
d_gene: NA
abundance: NA
CDR3aa: CASSLSNQPQHF
CDR3nt: TGTGCCAGCAGCCTTAGCAATCAGCCCCAGCATTTT

v_gene: TRBV9
j_gene: TRBJ2-2
len: 15
d_gene: TRBD1
abundance: NA
CDR3aa: CASSVRTGEAGELFF
CDR3nt: TGTGCCAGCAGCGTCAGGACAGGGGAGGCCGGGGAGCTGTTTTTT

v_gene: TRBV6-6
j_gene: TRBJ1-5
len: 15
d_gene: NA
abundance: NA
CDR3aa: CASSYGAPRGQPQHF
CDR3nt: TGTGCCAGCAGCTACGGGGCCCCTCGAGGTCAGCCCCAGCATTTT

v_gene: TRBV15
j_gene: TRBJ2-2
len: 12
d_gene: NA
abundance: NA
CDR3aa: CATLVRPGELFF
CDR3nt: TGTGCCACCTTAGTCCGCCCCGGGGAGCTGTTTTTT

v_gene: TRBV28
j_gene: TRBJ2-3
len: 19
d_gene: TRBD2
abundance: once
CDR3aa: CASSLLPGGAQTSTDTQYF
CDR3nt: TGTGCCAGCAGTTTGCTACCGGGGGGGGCCCAGACTAGCACAGATACGCAGTATTTT

v_gene: TRBV6-1
j_gene: TRBJ2-7
len: 13
d_gene: TRBD1
abundance: NA
CDR3aa: CASRRQGSYEQYF
CDR3nt: TGTGCCAGCAGACGACAGGGATCCTACGAGCAGTACTTC

v_gene: TRBV5-6
j_gene: TRBJ2-3
len: 17
d_gene: NA
abundance: NA
CDR3aa: CASSFSFSGASADTQYF
CDR3nt: TGTGCCAGCAGCTTTAGCTTTAGCGGTGCTAGCGCAGATACGCAGTATTTT

v_gene: TRBV7-3
j_gene: TRBJ2-2
len: 14
d_gene: TRBD1
abundance: NA
CDR3aa: CASSRPETGLELFF
CDR3nt: TGTGCCAGCAGCCGCCCCGAGACAGGGTTGGAGTTGTTTTTT

v_gene: TRBV6-5
j_gene: TRBJ2-1
len: 12
d_gene: NA
abundance: few
CDR3aa: CASSPDSNEQFF
CDR3nt: TGTGCCAGCAGCCCCGACAGTAACGAGCAGTTCTTC

v_gene: TRBV14
j_gene: TRBJ2-3
len: 13
d_gene: NA
abundance: NA
CDR3aa: CASSQGHGDTQYF
CDR3nt: TGTGCCAGCAGCCAAGGACATGGAGATACGCAGTATTTT

v_gene: TRBV11-1
j_gene: TRBJ2-1
len: 15
d_gene: NA
abundance: NA
CDR3aa: CASSLRGAVWDEQFF
CDR3nt: TGTGCCAGCAGCTTACGGGGGGCGGTTTGGGATGAGCAGTTCTTC

v_gene: TRBV5-8
j_gene: TRBJ2-3
len: 16
d_gene: TRBD2
abundance: NA
CDR3aa: CASSLEGVAGEDTQYF
CDR3nt: TGTGCCAGCAGCTTGGAAGGGGTAGCGGGAGAAGATACGCAGTATTTT

v_gene: TRBV7-8
j_gene: TRBJ2-7
len: 13
d_gene: TRBD1
abundance: NA
CDR3aa: CASSLGDRYEQYF
CDR3nt: TGTGCCAGCAGCTTAGGGGACAGATACGAGCAGTACTTC

v_gene: TRBV5-1
j_gene: TRBJ2-3
len: 16
d_gene: TRBD2
abundance: NA
CDR3aa: CASSSLAGGQTDTQYF
CDR3nt: TGCGCCAGCAGCTCACTAGCGGGGGGGCAGACAGATACGCAGTATTTT

v_gene: TRBV11-2
j_gene: TRBJ1-2
len: 16
d_gene: TRBD1
abundance: NA
CDR3aa: CASSPVGTGVEYGYTF
CDR3nt: TGTGCCAGCAGCCCTGTCGGGACAGGGGTTGAGTATGGCTACACCTTC

v_gene: TRBV4-2
j_gene: TRBJ2-1
len: 18
d_gene: TRBD1
abundance: NA
CDR3aa: CASSQGPLGQGAYNEQFF
CDR3nt: TGTGCCAGCAGCCAAGGTCCCCTTGGACAGGGGGCTTACAATGAGCAGTTCTTC

v_gene: TRBV6-5
j_gene: TRBJ2-7
len: 15
d_gene: NA
abundance: NA
CDR3aa: CASRIGGAIAYEQYF
CDR3nt: TGTGCCAGCAGGATCGGTGGGGCTATTGCCTACGAGCAGTACTTC

v_gene: TRBV5-1
j_gene: TRBJ1-5
len: 16
d_gene: NA
abundance: NA
CDR3aa: CASSLGSRQRNQPQHF
CDR3nt: TGCGCCAGCAGCTTGGGGTCTAGACAGAGAAATCAGCCCCAGCATTTT